The 23 T cell receptor beta chains reported below all come from one sample, sequenced in a study of response to subunit inactivated influenza vaccine (dated by TCRdb to the late 2010s). The library was generated by RT-PCR. Reads for this sample came from an Illumina HiSeq 2500. In TCRdb, the public reads were trimmed at Q25 with fastp and aligned with MiXCR, with productive beta chains retained. For every CDR3 protein sequence, its rows merge into one entry that carries the most common genes and DNA. For this sample the table gives hundreds of thousands of distinct CDR3 sequences, of which 14% were detected only once. The ten largest clones take up less than 9% of the sample. Material: PBMCs from blood, obtained less than 15 days before vaccination. These receptors came from a man in his fifties or sixties who received an inactivated influenza vaccine. Donor details come from another sample of the same person, matched by shared clones.

CDR3 bases: TGTGCCAGCAGCCGGACTAGTCCGGGGACCCAGTACTTC. It encodes CASSRTSPGTQYF. The chain joins TRBV3-1 to TRBJ2-5, with 7 nucleotides matching TRBD2. The germline CDR1 and CDR2 sequences are LGHDT and YNNKEL (reference sequence). The CDR3 runs to 13 residues. J gave up 7 bases and V 4 bases, and 6 bases lay outside the gene matches.

The CDR3 DNA is TGTGCCACCAGCAGACCAGGGCAACAAGAGACCCAGTACTTC. Its translation is CATSRPGQQETQYF. The chain is built from TRBV15 and TRBJ2-5, with D possibly being TRBD1 (5 bases). CDR1 LNHNV and CDR2 YYDKDF come from the germline V gene (reference sequence). Trimming took 2 bases from V and 2 from J, leaving 9 bases between them. CDR3 length: 14 amino acids. Complete variable domain (other parts from reference TRBV15 and TRBJ2-5): DAMVIQNPRYQVTQFGKPVTLSCSQTLNHNVMYWYQQKSSQAPKLLFHYYDKDFNNEADTPDNFQSRRPNTSFCFLDIRSPGLGDTAMYLCATSRPGQQETQYFGPGTRLLVL.

This clonotype turned up a few times. V gene TRBV9 combines with J gene TRBJ2-5; tentatively, D is TRBD1 (6 bases). CDR3 size: 17 residues. The germline gives CDR1 SGDLS, CDR2 YYNGEE. V lost 1 base, J lost 0 bases, and 16 bases lay in between. The CDR3 loop is CASSVNPIDRHQETQYF. The CDR3 DNA sequence: TGTGCCAGCAGCGTAAACCCCATAGACAGGCACCAAGAGACCCAGTACTTC.

This clonotype was seen more than once but under ten times. The rearrangement joins TRBV5-1 to TRBJ2-2; a possible D gene is TRBD2 (5 bases). This CDR3 has 16 amino acids. The germline V gene has CDR1 SGHRS and CDR2 YFSETQ. V lost 6 bases and J lost 0, with 15 bases in between. The CDR3: CASKLNAGANTGELFF. Written as DNA, the CDR3 is TGCGCCAGCAAATTGAACGCGGGCGCGAACACCGGGGAGCTGTTTTTT.

The chain is built from TRBV6-5 and TRBJ2-1; 7 nucleotides line up with TRBD2. CDR1 and CDR2 from the germline V gene are MNHEY and SVGAGI. After removal of 0 bases from V and 3 bases from J, the junction contained 8 bases not matched to a gene. This CDR3 is 17 amino acids long. Here the CDR3 reads CASSYSIAGGHYNEQFF. The CDR3 nucleotides read TGTGCCAGCAGTTACTCGATAGCGGGCGGCCACTACAATGAGCAGTTCTTC.

A note on this clonotype: Mismatch with germline at one junction end may stem from a read error. V usage is TRBV18 and J usage is TRBJ2-5, with TRBD1 identical over 8 bases. The CDR3 consists of 15 residues. Germline V CDR1 and CDR2: KGHSH, LQKENI. CDR3 sequence (DNA): TGTGTCAGCTCACCCCGAAGGGACAGGCAAGAGACCCAGTACTTC. Encoded protein: CVSSPRRDRQETQYF.

The CDR3 region has the DNA TGTGCCAGCAGTTCCGGACTAGCGGAACAAGAGACCCAGTACTTC. Its translation: CASSSGLAEQETQYF. This rearrangement joins TRBV28 to TRBJ2-5; TRBD2 matches at 10 bases. The CDR3 covers 15 residues. Germline CDR1 and CDR2: MDHEN and SYDVKM. V dropped 4 bases and J dropped 2; count of bases not matched to a gene: 4.

The V call is TRBV10-3, the J call TRBJ2-2, with no clear D. CDR1 is ENHRY, CDR2 SYGVKD, per germline. The CDR3 totals 12 residues. Deletions cut 2 bases from V and 8 bases from J, with 6 bases between. The CDR3 here is CAISEARGELFF. The CDR3 DNA follows: TGTGCCATCAGTGAGGCCCGGGGGGAGCTGTTTTTT.

This clonotype was counted at least ten times. V is TRBV12-3 or TRBV12-4 and J is TRBJ2-1, with 12 bases fitting TRBD1. V lost 2 bases, J lost 10 bases, and 3 bases stayed unmatched. The CDR3 runs 14 residues. In nucleotides, the CDR3 is TGTGCCAGCAGTTTAAGGGACAGGGGGCGCGAGCAGTTCTTC. It specifies CASSLRDRGREQFF.

This clonotype was counted a few times. The CDR3 spells CASSPRGSWTGELFF. CDR3 bases: TGCGCCAGCAGTCCGAGGGGGAGTTGGACCGGGGAGCTGTTTTTT. The chain combines TRBV4-3 with TRBJ2-2; D is possibly TRBD1 (6 bases). The germline CDR1 and CDR2 sequences are LGHNA and YSLEER. This CDR3 comprises 15 residues. With 6 bases removed from V and 5 bases from J, the gap between germline ends came to 16 bases.

The chain carries TRBV20-1 and TRBJ1-1; TRBD1 is a possible D gene (5 bases). CDR1 is DFQATT and CDR2 is SNEGSKA in the germline V gene (reference sequence). This CDR3 region has 14 residues. Trimming cost V 0 bases and J 0 bases, with 8 bases left between them. The CDR3 nucleotides are TGCAGTGCTAGAGAGGGGACTATGAACACTGAAGCTTTCTTT. This translates into CSAREGTMNTEAFF.

The gene calls are TRBV29-1 and TRBJ2-7; 7 bases fit TRBD2. The length of the CDR3 is 12 residues. The trim removed 5 bases at V and 6 bases at J, leaving 7 bases unmatched. From germline, CDR1 is SQVTM and CDR2 ANQGSEA. CDR3 region: CSVWSGKGEQYF. The CDR3 coding sequence is TGCAGCGTTTGGAGCGGGAAGGGCGAGCAGTACTTC.

V gene TRBV28 combines with J gene TRBJ2-1; D uncertain. CDR1 is MDHEN, CDR2 SYDVKM, per germline. The CDR3 covers 13 residues. Trimming left V 3 bases short and J 9 bases short, with 12 bases between. The CDR3 here is CASSFSEPGEQFF. The DNA of the CDR3 is TGTGCCAGCAGTTTTTCGGAACCGGGTGAGCAGTTCTTC. Drawing the rest from reference TRBV28 and TRBJ2-1, the complete variable domain is DVKVTQSSRYLVKRTGEKVFLECVQDMDHENMFWYRQDPGLGLRLIYFSYDVKMKEKGDIPEGYSVSREKKERFSLILESASTNQTSMYLCASSFSEPGEQFFGPGTRLTVL.

V gene TRBV4-2 combines with J gene TRBJ2-7; D is uncertain. Germline V gene sequence: CDR1 LGHNA, CDR2 YNFKEQ. The CDR3 is 17 residues long. V lost 0 bases and J 2 bases, leaving 17 bases between the germline ends. The CDR3 sequence: CASSQDQSAHRTYEQYF. The DNA for the CDR3 is TGTGCCAGCAGCCAAGATCAATCGGCACATCGAACCTACGAGCAGTACTTC.

This clonotype was recorded a few times. The chain couples TRBV19 to TRBJ2-3; unclear D gene. Trimming left V 2 bases short and J 1 base short, with 16 bases between. Per the germline V gene, CDR1 is LNHDA and CDR2 is SQIVND (reference sequence). There are 17 residues in the CDR3. The CDR3 nucleotides are TGTGCCAGTAGTATAAGGGTAGAGTCAACTGGCACAGATACGCAGTATTTT. Its translation: CASSIRVESTGTDTQYF.

V gene TRBV7-8 combines with J gene TRBJ2-3, with D perhaps TRBD2 (6 bases). The V end was cut by 2 bases, the J end by 0 bases, with 15 bases between. This CDR3 is 17 amino acids long. The V gene's germline CDR1 is SGHVS and CDR2 FQNEAQ. This CDR3 reads CASSLLGGAKSTDTQYF. The CDR3 DNA follows: TGTGCCAGCAGCTTACTGGGCGGGGCAAAAAGCACAGATACGCAGTATTTT.

In this sample, this clonotype turned up a few times. The V and J genes are TRBV28 and TRBJ2-6; D gene unclear. CDR1 is MDHEN, CDR2 SYDVKM, per germline. The CDR3 consists of 15 residues. The V and J ends lost 6 bases and 0 bases respectively, with 9 bases between them. The CDR3: CASRYGGSGANVLTF. The CDR3 coding sequence is TGTGCCAGCAGATACGGCGGCTCTGGGGCCAACGTCCTGACTTTC.

V is TRBV20-1 and J is TRBJ2-5, with TRBD2 matching over 9 bases. Germline V gives CDR1 DFQATT, CDR2 SNEGSKA (reference sequence). Trimming at V came to 0 bases and at J to 7 bases, leaving 12 bases not matched to a gene. The CDR3 length is 16 residues. The DNA for the CDR3 is TGCAGTGCTAGAGAATCCCATAGCGGGAGCGGGTGGACCCAGTACTTC. Amino acids: CSARESHSGSGWTQYF.

The V and J genes are TRBV20-1 and TRBJ1-4; D ambiguous. CDR1 DFQATT and CDR2 SNEGSKA come from the germline V gene (reference sequence). V lost 3 bases and J 7 bases, leaving 3 bases between the germline ends. This CDR3 has 10 amino acids. Here the CDR3 DNA reads TGCAGTGCTAGGCGTGAAAAACTGTTTTTT. Encoded protein: CSARREKLFF.

The CDR3 sequence: CASSLAGGVYNEQFF. The CDR3 bases are TGTGCCAGCAGCTTGGCAGGGGGGGTCTACAATGAGCAGTTCTTC. The V and J genes are TRBV5-6 and TRBJ2-1, with D perhaps TRBD1 or TRBD2 (7 bases each). V dropped 0 bases and J dropped 3 bases, with 10 bases sitting between them. CDR1 is SGHDT and CDR2 is YYEEEE in the germline V gene. The CDR3 loop spans 15 amino acids.

This clonotype has at least ten counts. The J gene is TRBJ2-2, the V gene TRBV12-3 or TRBV12-4; the D gene is possibly TRBD1 (5 bases). V was shortened by 7 bases and J by 3 bases, with 12 bases between the two germline ends. This CDR3 is built from 14 residues. This chain's CDR3 is CASTPSGYTGELFF. CDR3 in DNA: TGTGCCAGCACCCCTTCAGGGTACACCGGGGAGCTGTTTTTT.

Only a few counts were recorded for this clonotype. The rearrangement links TRBV19 to TRBJ2-1; either TRBD1 or TRBD2 may supply D (5 bases each). The germline V gene encodes CDR1 LNHDA and CDR2 SQIVND (reference sequence). The V end lost 3 bases, the J end lost 7 bases, and 10 bases lay between the germline ends. This CDR3 comprises 13 residues. The CDR3 region has the DNA TGTGCCAGTAGTATTGAGGGGCGGAATGAGCAGTTCTTC. Translation: CASSIEGRNEQFF.

The rearrangement uses TRBV24-1 and TRBJ2-3; 7 bases are shared with TRBD1. Trimming removed 1 base from V and 6 bases from J; junction bases left unmatched: 6. The CDR3 covers 15 residues. CDR1 is KGHDR and CDR2 is SFDVKD in the germline V gene. The CDR3 DNA is TGTGCCACCAGTGATTTAAGGGGGCCGGGGGATACGCAGTATTTT. Translated, it gives CATSDLRGPGDTQYF.